This TCR beta chain was obtained from a study of shared T cell receptors in the human thymus. Some clones are missing from TCRdb's copy, which holds only in-frame ones; the method was immunoSEQ multiplex PCR. The sample gives 720,000 or so clones, approximately 83% of which show up once; 0.0095% to 0.011% is in the top ten. From germline, CDR1 is SGHVS and CDR2 FNYEAQ. Trimming took 2 bases from V and 5 from J; bases not matched to a gene: 11. The CDR3 has 16 amino acids. These data are also associated with another study on human thymus T cells. That source reports: Corrective surgery for congenital heart defects was being performed on the healthy Finnish infants who were the donors. Corrective cardiac surgery supplied the resected thymus tissue. V and J genes seemed to be used with bias in thymic and blood repertoires.

The chain joins TRBV7-6 to TRBJ2-7, with TRBD1 matching over 8 bases. The sequenced sample was thymocytes. This sequence was found in a girl in the first two years of life with a congenital heart defect. DNA for the CDR3: TGTGCCAGCAGCTTAAGTCCAGGACAGGGAATCCACGAGCAGTACTTC. Protein product: CASSLSPGQGIHEQYF.